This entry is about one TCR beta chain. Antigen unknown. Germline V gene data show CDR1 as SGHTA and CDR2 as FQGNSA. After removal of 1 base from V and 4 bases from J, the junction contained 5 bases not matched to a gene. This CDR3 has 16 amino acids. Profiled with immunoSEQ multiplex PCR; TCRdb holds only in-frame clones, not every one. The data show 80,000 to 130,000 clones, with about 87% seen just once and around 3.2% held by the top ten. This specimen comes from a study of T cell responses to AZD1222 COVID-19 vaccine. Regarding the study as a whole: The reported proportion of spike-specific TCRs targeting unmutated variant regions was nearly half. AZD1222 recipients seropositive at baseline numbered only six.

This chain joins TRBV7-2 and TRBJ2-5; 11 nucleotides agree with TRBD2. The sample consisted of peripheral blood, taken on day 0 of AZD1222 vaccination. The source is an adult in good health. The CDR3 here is CASSLVSGGAGETQYF. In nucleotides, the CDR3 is TGTGCCAGCAGCTTAGTTAGCGGGGGGGCCGGAGAGACCCAGTACTTC.